The clone carrying this T cell receptor beta chain was detected a few times. The entry originates in a study of early T cells in non-severe SARS-CoV-2 infection. TCRdb processed the 5' RACE reads anew with MiXCR; each CDR3 protein has one entry. The sample has just under 65,000 distinct CDR3 sequences, around 11% seen once. The CDR3 covers 15 residues. Trimming cost V 0 bases and J 1 base, with 10 bases left between them. CDR1 MNHNY and CDR2 SVGAGI come from the germline V gene (reference sequence). This TCR derives from an adult who was a healthcare worker with PCR-confirmed SARS-CoV-2 infection or an uninfected control (not recorded which). V is TRBV6-6 and J is TRBJ2-7; a possible D gene is TRBD2 (6 bases). The sequenced sample was whole blood, obtained at baseline. CDR3 DNA sequence: TGTGCCAGCAGTTACTCCGCGGGGACTTCCTACGAGCAGTACTTC. The encoded protein is CASSYSAGTSYEQYF.